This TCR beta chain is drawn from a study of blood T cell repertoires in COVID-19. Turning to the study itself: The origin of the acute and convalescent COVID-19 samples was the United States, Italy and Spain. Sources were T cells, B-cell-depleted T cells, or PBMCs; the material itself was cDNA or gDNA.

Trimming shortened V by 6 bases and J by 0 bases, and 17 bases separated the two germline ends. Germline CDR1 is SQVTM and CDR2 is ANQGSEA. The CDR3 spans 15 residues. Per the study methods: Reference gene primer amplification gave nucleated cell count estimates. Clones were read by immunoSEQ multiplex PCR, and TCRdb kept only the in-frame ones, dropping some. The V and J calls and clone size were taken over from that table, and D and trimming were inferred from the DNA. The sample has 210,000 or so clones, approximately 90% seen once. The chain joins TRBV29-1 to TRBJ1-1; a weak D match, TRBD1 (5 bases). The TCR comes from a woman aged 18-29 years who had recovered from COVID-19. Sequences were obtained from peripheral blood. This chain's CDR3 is CSVRGVGGMNTEAFF. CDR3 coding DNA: TGCAGCGTCAGAGGGGTTGGGGGGATGAACACTGAAGCTTTCTTT. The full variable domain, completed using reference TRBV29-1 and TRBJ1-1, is SAVISQKPSRDICQRGTSLTIQCQVDSQVTMMFWYRQQPGQSLTLIATANQGSEATYESGFVIDKFPISRPNLTFSTLTVSNMSPEDSSIYLCSVRGVGGMNTEAFFGQGTRLTVV.